What follows describes a single T cell receptor (beta chain). The J segment lost 4 bases and the V segment lost 4 bases, leaving 11 bases of the junction unmatched. Germline V lookup: CDR1 SQVTM, CDR2 ANQGSEA. This CDR3 is built from 15 residues. TCRdb's copy holds only in-frame clones and misses some; the assay was immunoSEQ multiplex PCR. Among thousands of clones listed, less than 90% were seen once. This specimen comes from a study of tumor T cells in aggressive B-cell lymphoma. The sequence derives from an adult with diffuse large B cell lymphoma. Material: tumor tissue. The V and J genes are TRBV29-1 and TRBJ2-5; 8 nucleotides align to TRBD1. In nucleotides, the CDR3 is TGCAGCGTTGGGGGGACAGGTCGAAGGCGAGAGACCCAGTACTTC. Protein product: CSVGGTGRRRETQYF.